These 23 T cell receptor beta chains originate from one sample sequenced in a study of lymphopenia after photon versus proton radiotherapy. TCRdb's table, derived via immunoSEQ multiplex PCR, lists solely in-frame clones and lacks some. The data contain around 64,000 clones, approximately 86% of them singletons. Specimen: peripheral blood, collected from a patient treated with proton-based radiotherapy. The origin of the receptors is a man older than 75 with esophageal cancer.

V is TRBV5-1 and J is TRBJ1-2; perhaps TRBD1 as D (5 bases). Between the trimmed V and J ends, which lost 4 bases and 2 bases, there was a span of 18 bases. This CDR3 region has 16 residues. The germline CDR1 and CDR2 sequences are SGHRS and YFSETQ. The DNA of the CDR3 is TGCGCCAGCAGCGCGTCCGGGACCCGCGCCAACTATGGCTACACCTTC. Translated, it gives CASSASGTRANYGYTF.

The rearrangement uses TRBV4-3 and TRBJ2-7; TRBD2 matches 13 bases. Unmatched junction bases numbered 3, after V lost 1 base and J lost 6 bases. This CDR3 contains 15 residues. Germline CDR1 LGHNA, CDR2 YSLEER. CDR3 nucleotide sequence: TGCGCCAGCAGCCAAGGACTAGCGGGAGGTGGCGAGCAGTACTTC. Translated: CASSQGLAGGGEQYF.

As for this clone: Compared with germline, one end of the junction differs, possibly owing to a read error. The gene calls are TRBV7-2 and TRBJ2-7; D is uncertain. CDR1 and CDR2 from the germline V gene are SGHTA and FQGNSA. The CDR3 loop spans 11 amino acids. The CDR3 reads CASSPAYGQYF. For the CDR3, the DNA is TGTGCCAGCAGTCCAGCTTACGGGCAGTACTTC.

The chain combines TRBV29-1 with TRBJ1-5, with TRBD1 matching over 7 bases. The CDR3 has 15 amino acids. Trimming removed 4 bases from V and 4 bases from J; junction bases left unmatched: 10. Germline CDR1 SQVTM, CDR2 ANQGSEA. The CDR3 loop is CSVARGAGGNQPQHF. DNA of the CDR3: TGCAGCGTTGCAAGGGGGGCAGGGGGAAATCAGCCCCAGCATTTT.

The chain is built from TRBV25-1 and TRBJ2-7, with a possible D match to TRBD2 (6 bases). Germline V gene sequence: CDR1 MGHDK, CDR2 SYGVNS. Trimming pared 8 bases from V and 6 bases from J, leaving 14 bases between. This CDR3 is built from 12 residues. Here the CDR3 reads CASLGGTREQYF. DNA of the CDR3: TGTGCCAGCCTCGGGGGAACGCGCGAGCAGTACTTC.

As to this clone: Other DNA sequences of this sample code for an identical CDR3. The chain couples TRBV7-9 to TRBJ2-3, with TRBD2 matching over 11 bases. Germline-derived CDR1 and CDR2 are SEHNR and FQNEAQ (reference sequence). The CDR3 extends over 16 amino acids. V gave up 5 bases and J gave up 2 bases; unmatched junction bases: 6. CDR3 nucleotides: TGTGCCAGCAGCCTTCGGACTAGCGGGCCCACAGATACGCAGTATTTT. This translates into CASSLRTSGPTDTQYF. Using reference TRBV7-9 and TRBJ2-3 for the parts outside the CDR3, the full variable domain is DTGVSQNPRHKITKRGQNVTFRCDPISEHNRLYWYRQTLGQGPEFLTYFQNEAQLEKSRLLSDRFSAERPKGSFSTLEIQRTEQGDSAMYLCASSLRTSGPTDTQYFGPGTRLTVL.

V and J are TRBV11-1 and TRBJ1-1; D is perhaps TRBD1 (6 bases). CDR1 is SGHAT and CDR2 is FQDESV in the germline V gene (reference sequence). With 3 bases removed from V and 5 bases from J, the gap between germline ends came to 10 bases. CDR3 length equals 13 residues. CDR3 sequence (DNA): TGTGCCAGCAGCTTGCTCAGGGGTACTGAAGCTTTCTTT. Its protein is CASSLLRGTEAFF.

V and J are TRBV7-3 and TRBJ2-7; 7 bases fit TRBD1. The germline gives CDR1 SGHTA, CDR2 FQGTGA. The CDR3 extends over 14 amino acids. V was clipped by 2 bases and J by 2 bases; unmatched bases: 3. The CDR3 coding sequence is TGTGCCAGCAGCTTAGGGCAGGGGGCCTACGAGCAGTACTTC. Translated, it gives CASSLGQGAYEQYF.

This chain connects TRBV5-1 to TRBJ2-3, with D perhaps TRBD1 (5 bases). This CDR3 region has 14 residues. Trimming shortened V by 1 base and J by 5 bases, and 11 bases separated the two germline ends. Looked up from germline, CDR1 is SGHRS and CDR2 is YFSETQ. The CDR3 nucleotides are TGCGCCAGCAGCTTGATTGACAGAGTAGATACGCAGTATTTT. Its protein product is CASSLIDRVDTQYF.

The chain couples TRBV10-3 to TRBJ2-3; no reliable D call. This CDR3 is 12 amino acids long. Germline CDR1 reads ENHRY; CDR2 reads SYGVKD. The V end lost 3 bases, the J end lost 6 bases, and 7 bases lay between the germline ends. The CDR3 loop reads CAISEVFDTQYF. The DNA of the CDR3 is TGTGCCATCAGTGAAGTTTTCGATACGCAGTATTTT.

The chain links TRBV6-1 to TRBJ1-4; perhaps TRBD1 as D (6 bases). The germline CDR1 and CDR2 sequences are MNHNS and SASEGT. The V end lost 3 bases, the J end lost 8 bases, and 16 bases lay between the germline ends. The CDR3 is made up of 15 amino acids. The CDR3 reads CASSDSGTPGEKLFF. The DNA for the CDR3 is TGTGCCAGCAGTGACTCCGGGACACCTGGAGAAAAACTGTTTTTT.

The V gene is TRBV5-1, the J gene TRBJ2-1; unclear D gene. Germline CDR1 SGHRS, CDR2 YFSETQ. The CDR3 totals 11 residues. V lost 0 bases and J lost 8, with 3 bases in between. CDR3 DNA: TGCGCCAGCAGCTTGGGGTATGAGCAGTTCTTC. Translation gives CASSLGYEQFF.

This clone has just a few counts. The chain carries TRBV30 and TRBJ1-6, with D uncertain. Germline assignment: CDR1 GTSNPN and CDR2 SVGIG (reference sequence). The CDR3 is 14 amino acids. V shed 4 bases and J shed 2 bases, with 9 bases lying between them. CDR3 loop: CAWMRSPYNSPLHF. Written as DNA, the CDR3 is TGTGCCTGGATGCGGTCCCCCTATAATTCACCCCTCCACTTT.

J is TRBJ2-7 and V is TRBV4-3; 10 bases agree with TRBD1. V lost 3 bases to trimming and J lost 2 bases; unmatched junction nucleotides: 10. CDR1 LGHNA and CDR2 YSLEER come from the germline V gene. This CDR3 region has 17 residues. DNA for the CDR3: TGCGCCAGCAGCCAGGGGGGTTGGGGACAGGGGACCTACGAGCAGTACTTC. It yields the protein CASSQGGWGQGTYEQYF.

The chain carries TRBV27 and TRBJ1-4, with D maybe TRBD1 (6 bases). The CDR3 totals 15 residues. V was cut by 5 bases and J by 4 bases, with 14 bases left in between. The V gene's germline CDR1 is MNHEY and CDR2 SMNVEV (reference sequence). CDR3 sequence: CASSSGTPVNEKLFF. CDR3 nucleotide sequence: TGTGCCAGCAGTAGCGGGACACCCGTTAATGAAAAACTGTTTTTT.

The chain joins TRBV19 to TRBJ2-7, with TRBD1 matching over 7 bases. This CDR3 has 13 residues. Germline lookup yields CDR1 LNHDA and CDR2 SQIVND (reference sequence). The trim removed 3 bases at V and 3 bases at J, leaving 2 bases unmatched. This CDR3 reads CASSMGQNYEQYF. The CDR3 DNA sequence: TGTGCCAGTAGTATGGGACAGAACTACGAGCAGTACTTC.

The chain combines TRBV5-6 with TRBJ2-3; D is unclear. The CDR3 covers 15 residues. The germline V and J ends were trimmed by 0 bases and 2 bases, with 10 bases remaining between them. CDR1 SGHDT and CDR2 YYEEEE come from the germline V gene. The CDR3 spells CASSLGLTYTDTQYF. The CDR3 DNA is TGTGCCAGCAGCTTGGGCCTTACTTACACAGATACGCAGTATTTT.

This clone was observed a few times. The CDR3 DNA is TGTGCCAGCCTCAGCCGTAACTATGGCTACACCTTC. As protein: CASLSRNYGYTF. The J gene is TRBJ1-2, the V gene TRBV6-5; the D is unclear. The V end lost 8 bases, the J end lost 1 base, and 8 bases lay between the germline ends. The germline CDR1 and CDR2 sequences are MNHEY and SVGAGI. The CDR3 runs 12 residues.

CDR3: CASSISASGANVLTF. In nucleotides, the CDR3 is TGTGCCAGTAGTATAAGCGCCTCTGGGGCCAACGTCCTGACTTTC. The rearrangement links TRBV19 to TRBJ2-6; D not resolved. With 2 bases removed from V and 0 bases from J, the gap between germline ends came to 5 bases. The CDR3 is 15 residues long. Looked up from germline, CDR1 is LNHDA and CDR2 is SQIVND (reference sequence).

This clone turned up a few times. The V gene is TRBV11-2, the J gene TRBJ1-2, with D possibly being TRBD1 (5 bases). The CDR3 runs 16 residues. The germline V gene has CDR1 SGHAT and CDR2 FQNNGV. The germline V and J ends were trimmed by 4 bases and 1 base, with 16 bases remaining between them. Here the CDR3 reads CASSSPRLGRNYGYTF. For the CDR3, the DNA is TGTGCCAGCAGCTCCCCAAGGCTGGGGCGTAACTATGGCTACACCTTC. The full variable domain, in which reference TRBV11-2 and TRBJ1-2 provide the parts outside the CDR3, is EAGVAQSPRYKIIEKRQSVAFWCNPISGHATLYWYQQILGQGPKLLIQFQNNGVVDDSQLPKDRFSAERLKGVDSTLKIQPAKLEDSAVYLCASSSPRLGRNYGYTFGSGTRLTVV.

The chain recombines TRBV7-2 with TRBJ1-5; tentatively, D is TRBD1 (5 bases). From germline, CDR1 is SGHTA and CDR2 FQGNSA. The CDR3 contains 17 residues. V lost 4 bases, J lost 3 bases, and 19 bases lay in between. This CDR3 is CASSSTAGGWSNQPQHF. DNA for the CDR3: TGTGCCAGCAGCTCGACAGCGGGGGGGTGGTCCAATCAGCCCCAGCATTTT. Drawing the rest from reference TRBV7-2 and TRBJ1-5, the complete variable domain is GAGVSQSPSNKVTEKGKDVELRCDPISGHTALYWYRQSLGQGLEFLIYFQGNSAPDKSGLPSDRFSAERTGGSVSTLTIQRTQQEDSAVYLCASSSTAGGWSNQPQHFGDGTRLSIL.

This clone appeared once. The J gene is TRBJ2-5, the V gene TRBV2, with 9 bases fitting TRBD2. Germline CDR1 SNHLY, CDR2 FYNNEI. Trimming cost V 3 bases and J 9 bases; bases outside gene matches: 11. The CDR3 has 15 residues. DNA of the CDR3: TGTGCCAGCAGTGATCGGTCTAGCGGGGCTCCCGCCCAGTACTTC. It codes for CASSDRSSGAPAQYF. The full variable domain, in which reference TRBV2 and TRBJ2-5 provide the parts outside the CDR3, is EPEVTQTPSHQVTQMGQEVILRCVPISNHLYFYWYRQILGQKVEFLVSFYNNEISEKSEIFDDQFSVERPDGSNFTLKIRSTKLEDSAMYFCASSDRSSGAPAQYFGPGTRLLVL.

This chain joins TRBV7-8 and TRBJ1-4, with D possibly matching TRBD1 (5 bases). CDR1 SGHVS and CDR2 FQNEAQ come from the germline V gene. The germline V and J ends were trimmed by 4 bases and 0 bases, with 12 bases remaining between them. The CDR3 runs to 16 residues. As DNA, the CDR3 is TGTGCCAGCAGCTCCCTGACAGCCGCAACTAATGAAAAACTGTTTTTT. Translated, it gives CASSSLTAATNEKLFF.